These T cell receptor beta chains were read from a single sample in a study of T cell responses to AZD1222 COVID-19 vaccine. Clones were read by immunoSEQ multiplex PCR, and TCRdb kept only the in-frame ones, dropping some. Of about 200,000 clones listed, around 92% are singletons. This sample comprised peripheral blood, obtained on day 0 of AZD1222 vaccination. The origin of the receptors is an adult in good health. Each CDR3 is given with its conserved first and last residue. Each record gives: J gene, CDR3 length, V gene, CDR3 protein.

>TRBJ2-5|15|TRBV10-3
CAISGTSGGQETQYF
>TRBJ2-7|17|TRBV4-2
CASSQDSRGRPSYEQYF
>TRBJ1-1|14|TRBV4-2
CASSLGGRNTEAFF
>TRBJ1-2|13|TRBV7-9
CASSLPVNYGYTF
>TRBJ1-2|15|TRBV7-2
CASSLVLDRSYGYTF
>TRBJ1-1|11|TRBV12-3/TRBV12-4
CASSFSTEAFF
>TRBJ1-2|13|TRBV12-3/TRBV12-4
CASSLQGYYGYTF
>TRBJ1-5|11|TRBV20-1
CSPGGNQPQHF
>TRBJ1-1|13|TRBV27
CASSPPGDTEAFF
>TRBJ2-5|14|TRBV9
CASSVEASDETQYF
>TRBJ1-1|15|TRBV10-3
CAISVGGGGNTEAFF
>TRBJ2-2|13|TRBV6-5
CASSYLTTGELFF
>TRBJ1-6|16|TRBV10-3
CAISESQSSYNSPLHF
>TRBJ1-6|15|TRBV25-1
CASSDWGTVRSPLHF
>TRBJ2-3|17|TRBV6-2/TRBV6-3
CASSYNRDRSSTDTQYF
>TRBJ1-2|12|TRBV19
CASSIEGYGYTF
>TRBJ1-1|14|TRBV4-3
CASSQVGSNTEAFF
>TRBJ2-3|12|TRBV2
CASSRSGDTQYF
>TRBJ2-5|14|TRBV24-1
CATSRPGDQETQYF
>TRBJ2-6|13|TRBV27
CASSPPGANVLTF
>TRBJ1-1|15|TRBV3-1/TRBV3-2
CASSPSGGLGTEAFF
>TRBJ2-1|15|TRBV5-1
CASSLVANSYNEQFF
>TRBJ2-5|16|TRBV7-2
CASSLELLGSQETQYF
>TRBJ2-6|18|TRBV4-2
CASSQEGQGVSGANVLTF
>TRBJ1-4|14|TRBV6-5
CASKGGQGYEKLFF
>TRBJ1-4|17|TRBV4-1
CASSQDLRTATNEKLFF
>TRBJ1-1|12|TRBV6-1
CASSEHLTEAFF
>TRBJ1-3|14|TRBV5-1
CASSTPGSGNTIYF
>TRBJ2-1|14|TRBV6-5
CASQGLTGDNEQFF
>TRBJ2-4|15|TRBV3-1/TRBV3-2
CASSQPTRVGTIQYF
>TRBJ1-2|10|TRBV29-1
CSVPEDGYTF
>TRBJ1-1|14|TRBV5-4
CASSLGQGVTEAFF
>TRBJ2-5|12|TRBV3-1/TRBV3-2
CASSLNILPPYF